Listed here are 31 T cell receptor beta chains from one sample, sequenced in a study of T cell responses to AZD1222 COVID-19 vaccine. Generated by immunoSEQ multiplex PCR, the TCRdb table keeps only in-frame clones and is missing some. The sample lists 100,000 or so clones; 87% were seen once. Source: peripheral blood, taken on day 0 of AZD1222 vaccination. The receptor source for this set is an adult in good health.

The genes are TRBV19 and TRBJ2-2; 10 positions agree with TRBD2. The CDR3 spans 14 residues. V lost 7 bases, J lost 6 bases, and 5 bases stayed unmatched. In germline, CDR1 is LNHDA, CDR2 SQIVND (reference sequence). The CDR3 protein is CASTGTSEAGELFF. CDR3 DNA sequence: TGTGCCAGTACTGGGACTAGCGAAGCCGGGGAGCTGTTTTTT.

The chain carries TRBV19 and TRBJ1-6; D is ambiguous. The germline V gene encodes CDR1 LNHDA and CDR2 SQIVND (reference sequence). The CDR3 extends over 15 amino acids. Trimming took off 5 bases at V and 5 bases at J, with 13 bases between the two ends. Here the CDR3 DNA reads TGTGCCAGTAGTGCCTTTCCACAGAATAATTCACCCCTCCACTTT. Its protein product is CASSAFPQNNSPLHF.

V gene TRBV29-1 combines with J gene TRBJ2-1, with D tentatively TRBD2 (6 bases). The V gene's germline CDR1 is SQVTM and CDR2 ANQGSEA. The germline V and J ends were trimmed by 1 base and 2 bases, with 9 bases remaining between them. The CDR3 is 14 amino acids. In nucleotides, the CDR3 is TGCAGCGTTGAAGTGGGGGGTGCCTACAATGAGCAGTTCTTC. This sequence encodes CSVEVGGAYNEQFF.

This clone was seen once. This rearrangement joins TRBV5-6 to TRBJ1-2; D might be TRBD1 (5 bases). CDR3 length: 17 amino acids. Looked up from germline, CDR1 is SGHDT and CDR2 is YYEEEE. Trimming took 0 bases from V and 0 from J, leaving 15 bases between them. CDR3 DNA: TGTGCCAGCAGCTTGGCGGGGTGGGGCATAGCTAACTATGGCTACACCTTC. Translated, it gives CASSLAGWGIANYGYTF.

The table lists this clone with a count of one. The identical CDR3 is also encoded by other nucleotide sequences in the sample. V usage is TRBV18 and J usage is TRBJ1-2; D perhaps matches TRBD1 (6 bases). The length of the CDR3 is 15 residues. Per the germline V gene, CDR1 is KGHSH and CDR2 is LQKENI. The V end was cut by 3 bases, the J end by 2 bases, with 13 bases between. As DNA, the CDR3 is TGTGCCAGCTCACCGGTCCTACAGGGCAACTATGGCTACACCTTC. It codes for CASSPVLQGNYGYTF.

As regards this clone: Germline is not matched at one junction end, which may reflect a read error. This chain links TRBV5-1 with TRBJ1-1; D may be TRBD1 (5 bases). Germline CDR1 SGHRS, CDR2 YFSETQ. The CDR3 covers 16 residues. The CDR3 nucleotides are TGTGCCAGCAGCCCCCGGATTGGGGGTGAGGACACTGAAGCTTTCTTT. Its protein product is CASSPRIGGEDTEAFF. Full variable domain (rest looked up from reference TRBV5-1 and TRBJ1-1): KAGVTQTPRYLIKTRGQQVTLSCSPISGHRSVSWYQQTPGQGLQFLFEYFSETQRNKGNFPGRFSGRQFSNSRSEMNVSTLELGDSALYLCASSPRIGGEDTEAFFGQGTRLTVV.

The chain joins TRBV6-2 or TRBV6-3 to TRBJ1-1; D remains unclear. CDR1 MNHEY and CDR2 SVGEGT come from the germline V gene. V was shortened by 2 bases and J by 1 base, with 14 bases between the two germline ends. The CDR3 length is 16 residues. CDR3 nucleotides: TGTGCCAGCAGTTACGTATTCGGGTCATCGAACACTGAAGCTTTCTTT. Encoded protein: CASSYVFGSSNTEAFF.

The CDR3: CASSDHRVVTEAFF. The CDR3 DNA sequence: TGCGCCAGCAGTGACCATAGGGTCGTCACTGAAGCTTTCTTT. The chain joins TRBV5-1 to TRBJ1-1; D not resolved. Per the germline V gene, CDR1 is SGHRS and CDR2 is YFSETQ. This CDR3 comprises 14 residues. V was trimmed by 5 bases and J by 4 bases, leaving 15 bases between them. The full variable domain, completed using reference TRBV5-1 and TRBJ1-1, is KAGVTQTPRYLIKTRGQQVTLSCSPISGHRSVSWYQQTPGQGLQFLFEYFSETQRNKGNFPGRFSGRQFSNSRSEMNVSTLELGDSALYLCASSDHRVVTEAFFGQGTRLTVV.

The CDR3 here is CASSFTQGMNTEAFF. The CDR3 nucleotides read TGTGCCAGCAGTTTCACACAGGGTATGAACACTGAAGCTTTCTTT. The V and J genes are TRBV6-5 and TRBJ1-1, with D tentatively TRBD1 (6 bases). Trimming removed 4 bases from V and 0 bases from J, with 12 bases in between. CDR1 and CDR2 (germline): MNHEY, SVGAGI. The CDR3 is made up of 15 amino acids.

The chain couples TRBV6-4 to TRBJ2-3; TRBD1 matches at 10 bases. The germline CDR1 and CDR2 sequences are MRHNA and SNTAGT. V gave up 2 bases and J gave up 1 base; unmatched junction bases: 0. The CDR3 is made up of 15 amino acids. The CDR3 loop reads CASSDGTGGTDTQYF. The CDR3 DNA reads as TGTGCCAGCAGTGACGGGACAGGGGGCACAGATACGCAGTATTTT.

Turning to this clone: The junction does not match germline at one end; this may be a read error. This rearrangement joins TRBV5-1 to TRBJ2-1; 8 nucleotides line up with TRBD2. There are 15 residues in the CDR3. From germline, CDR1 is SGHRS and CDR2 YFSETQ. The CDR3 nucleotides are TGTGCCAGCAGCTTGGGTAGCGGGACTTACAATGAGCAGTTCTTC. This gives the protein CASSLGSGTYNEQFF.

This sequence joins TRBV7-9 and TRBJ1-1; TRBD1 agrees at 7 bases. This CDR3 has 15 amino acids. V shed 5 bases and J 3 bases; nucleotides not matched to a gene: 9. CDR1 is SEHNR and CDR2 is FQNEAQ in the germline V gene (reference sequence). CDR3 sequence: CASSRSTGAHTEAFF. DNA for the CDR3: TGTGCCAGCAGCCGTTCCACAGGGGCGCACACTGAAGCTTTCTTT. The full variable domain, with the rest looked up from reference TRBV7-9 and TRBJ1-1, is DTGVSQNPRHKITKRGQNVTFRCDPISEHNRLYWYRQTLGQGPEFLTYFQNEAQLEKSRLLSDRFSAERPKGSFSTLEIQRTEQGDSAMYLCASSRSTGAHTEAFFGQGTRLTVV.

The rearrangement links TRBV9 to TRBJ2-5; perhaps TRBD2 as D (6 bases). The germline V gene has CDR1 SGDLS and CDR2 YYNGEE. V lost 3 bases and J 5 bases, leaving 17 bases between the germline ends. The CDR3 has 15 amino acids. The CDR3 is CASSATGGRRETQYF. For the CDR3, the DNA is TGTGCCAGCAGCGCTACCGGAGGGAGGAGGGAGACCCAGTACTTC.

The chain couples TRBV7-2 to TRBJ2-7; D possibly uses TRBD1 or TRBD2 (5 bases each). The ends were cut back, 5 bases at V and 0 bases at J, with 14 bases in the middle. The CDR3 sequence is 15 residues long. Germline V gene lookup returns CDR1 SGHTA and CDR2 FQGNSA. The CDR3 reads CASSPVRGNSYEQYF. The CDR3 DNA reads as TGTGCCAGCAGCCCGGTGAGGGGCAACTCCTACGAGCAGTACTTC.

This clone counts as medium-sized. The V call is TRBV19, the J call TRBJ1-6; 7 bases agree with TRBD1. Germline V CDR1 and CDR2: LNHDA, SQIVND (reference sequence). Trimming took 5 bases from V and 13 from J; bases not matched to a gene: 11. This CDR3 spans 14 amino acids. The CDR3 loop reads CASSANRGVSPLHF. As DNA, the CDR3 is TGTGCCAGTAGTGCTAACAGGGGCGTATCGCCCCTCCACTTT. The full variable domain, in which reference TRBV19 and TRBJ1-6 provide the parts outside the CDR3, is DGGITQSPKYLFRKEGQNVTLSCEQNLNHDAMYWYRQDPGQGLRLIYYSQIVNDFQKGDIAEGYSVSREKKESFPLTVTSAQKNPTAFYLCASSANRGVSPLHFGNGTRLTVT.

The chain couples TRBV11-2 to TRBJ2-7; 8 bases line up with TRBD2. Germline CDR1 and CDR2: SGHAT and FQNNGV. V trimming: 4 bases; J trimming: 0 bases; junction bases outside the gene matches: 8. This CDR3 is built from 16 residues. The CDR3 sequence: CASSSGASGYSYEQYV. The DNA of the CDR3 is TGTGCCAGCAGCTCCGGGGCTAGCGGGTACTCCTACGAGCAGTACGTC.

V usage is TRBV6-1 and J usage is TRBJ1-4; D unresolved. Trimming left V 1 base short and J 10 bases short, with 13 bases between. CDR1 and CDR2 (germline): MNHNS, SASEGT. This CDR3 has 14 amino acids. CDR3 sequence reads: CASSEGSGSGKLFF. The CDR3 DNA follows: TGTGCCAGCAGTGAAGGGAGTGGGTCCGGAAAACTGTTTTTT.

This clone was observed a few times. The chain carries TRBV5-4 and TRBJ1-2; weak D call: TRBD1 (6 bases). The CDR3 spans 13 residues. CDR1 and CDR2 (germline): SGHNT, YYREEE (reference sequence). The V and J ends lost 1 base and 11 bases respectively, with 15 bases between them. The CDR3 region is CASSLSREGGYTF. The CDR3 DNA is TGTGCCAGCAGCTTGTCCCGGGAGGGGGGATACACCTTC. Full variable domain (missing parts from reference TRBV5-4 and TRBJ1-2): ETGVTQSPTHLIKTRGQQVTLRCSSQSGHNTVSWYQQALGQGPQFIFQYYREEENGRGNFPPRFSGLQFPNYSSELNVNALELDDSALYLCASSLSREGGYTFGSGTRLTVV.

The chain combines TRBV6-1 with TRBJ1-1; D perhaps matches TRBD1 (6 bases). V shed 2 bases and J shed 1 base, with 14 bases lying between them. Germline V CDR1 and CDR2: MNHNS, SASEGT. The CDR3 is 16 amino acids. The CDR3 loop reads CASSELRGRGNTEAFF. The DNA for the CDR3 is TGTGCCAGCAGTGAACTTCGGGGGCGGGGGAACACTGAAGCTTTCTTT.

The rearrangement links TRBV5-8 to TRBJ2-5; TRBD2 matches 8 bases. The V gene end was trimmed by 1 base and the J gene end by 7 bases; junction bases not matched to a gene: 3. Germline V gene data show CDR1 as SGHTS and CDR2 as YDEGEE. The CDR3 consists of 13 residues. The CDR3 coding sequence is TGTGCCAGCAGCTTGCGGGGGGGCCGGACCCAGTACTTC. It encodes CASSLRGGRTQYF.

The V and J genes are TRBV14 and TRBJ1-2, with D perhaps matching TRBD1 (6 bases). Per germline, CDR1 SGHDN and CDR2 FVKESK. V lost 5 bases, J lost 4 bases, and 14 bases lay in between. The CDR3 is 14 residues long. The CDR3 loop is CASSWGALGYGYTF. CDR3 bases: TGTGCCAGCAGCTGGGGGGCACTCGGCTATGGCTACACCTTC.

This clone was seen a handful of times. This chain uses TRBV18 with TRBJ1-1; D call uncertain. The CDR3 has 13 residues. V was trimmed by 3 bases and J by 0 bases, leaving 5 bases between them. Germline-derived CDR1 and CDR2 are KGHSH and LQKENI. The CDR3 DNA reads as TGTGCCAGCTCACCCGTAATGAACACTGAAGCTTTCTTT. Its translation: CASSPVMNTEAFF.

The rearrangement joins TRBV18 to TRBJ1-2; D gene ambiguous. The CDR3 runs to 13 residues. The germline V gene has CDR1 KGHSH and CDR2 LQKENI. With 2 bases removed from V and 8 bases from J, the gap between germline ends came to 12 bases. In DNA, the CDR3 is TGTGCCAGCTCACCAGAATCTTACGGGGGCTACACCTTC. The encoded protein is CASSPESYGGYTF.

The V and J genes are TRBV7-3 and TRBJ2-3; D is perhaps TRBD1 or TRBD2 (5 bases each). The germline CDR1 and CDR2 sequences are SGHTA and FQGTGA. The V end was cut by 4 bases, the J end by 2 bases, with 22 bases between. This CDR3 spans 18 amino acids. CDR3 loop: CASSSRRDQAEPTDTQYF. CDR3 nucleotides: TGTGCCAGCAGCTCCAGACGGGACCAAGCGGAACCCACAGATACGCAGTATTTT. Using reference TRBV7-3 and TRBJ2-3 for the parts outside the CDR3, the full variable domain is GAGVSQTPSNKVTEKGKYVELRCDPISGHTALYWYRQSLGQGPEFLIYFQGTGAADDSGLPNDRFFAVRPEGSVSTLKIQRTERGDSAVYLCASSSRRDQAEPTDTQYFGPGTRLTVL.

This rearrangement joins TRBV7-2 to TRBJ2-3; TRBD2 matches at 11 bases. V was pared by 8 bases and J by 5 bases, with 9 bases of the junction left unmatched. This CDR3 region has 15 residues. Germline-derived CDR1 and CDR2 are SGHTA and FQGNSA. This CDR3 is CASWSLAGGGDTQYF. As DNA, the CDR3 is TGTGCCAGCTGGTCCCTAGCGGGAGGAGGAGATACGCAGTATTTT.

The V gene is TRBV10-3, the J gene TRBJ1-1; tentatively, D is TRBD1 (5 bases). CDR3 length equals 13 residues. Trimming removed 6 bases from V and 1 base from J, with 9 bases in between. CDR1 and CDR2 (germline): ENHRY, SYGVKD. In nucleotides, the CDR3 is TGTGCCATCAGAGGGGACGAGAACACTGAAGCTTTCTTT. Residues: CAIRGDENTEAFF.

The chain links TRBV6-5 to TRBJ2-2; 7 bases line up with TRBD2. Germline V gene data show CDR1 as MNHEY and CDR2 as SVGAGI. The CDR3 sequence is 16 residues long. Germline trimming cut 0 bases from V and 7 bases from J; bases unmatched to any gene: 8. As DNA, the CDR3 is TGTGCCAGCAGTTACTCCCGGCCACGGGGGGTCGGGGAGCTGTTTTTT. It translates to CASSYSRPRGVGELFF.

The J gene is TRBJ1-1, the V gene TRBV12-3 or TRBV12-4; no reliable D call. The CDR3 consists of 13 residues. V lost 1 base to trimming and J lost 8 bases, with 11 bases between them. CDR3 nucleotide sequence: TGTGCCAGCAGTTTAGTGATCGGGGTGGAAGCTTTCTTT. Translation: CASSLVIGVEAFF.

V gene TRBV4-3 combines with J gene TRBJ2-1; perhaps TRBD2 as D (7 bases). The germline CDR1 and CDR2 sequences are LGHNA and YSLEER. Trimming left V 0 bases short and J 0 bases short, with 18 bases between. The length of the CDR3 is 19 residues. The CDR3: CASSQDDALGGGSYNEQFF. The CDR3 DNA sequence: TGCGCCAGCAGCCAAGATGACGCCTTAGGGGGGGGCTCCTACAATGAGCAGTTCTTC.

The chain links TRBV27 to TRBJ1-1; D call uncertain. The CDR3 runs 15 residues. Germline lookup yields CDR1 MNHEY and CDR2 SMNVEV (reference sequence). V was clipped by 8 bases and J by 0 bases, with 16 bases between them. CDR3 sequence (DNA): TGTGCCAGCTCGAGTGGTTTTGGGGTGAACACTGAAGCTTTCTTT. Translation: CASSSGFGVNTEAFF.

This rearrangement joins TRBV4-1 to TRBJ1-1; the D gene is possibly TRBD1 (6 bases). V lost 8 bases, J lost 6 bases, and 19 bases lay in between. Looked up from germline, CDR1 is MGHRA and CDR2 is YSYEKL. This CDR3 is 14 amino acids long. CDR3 loop: CASATNLGAAEAFF. CDR3 bases: TGCGCCAGCGCCACCAACCTGGGGGCGGCTGAAGCTTTCTTT.